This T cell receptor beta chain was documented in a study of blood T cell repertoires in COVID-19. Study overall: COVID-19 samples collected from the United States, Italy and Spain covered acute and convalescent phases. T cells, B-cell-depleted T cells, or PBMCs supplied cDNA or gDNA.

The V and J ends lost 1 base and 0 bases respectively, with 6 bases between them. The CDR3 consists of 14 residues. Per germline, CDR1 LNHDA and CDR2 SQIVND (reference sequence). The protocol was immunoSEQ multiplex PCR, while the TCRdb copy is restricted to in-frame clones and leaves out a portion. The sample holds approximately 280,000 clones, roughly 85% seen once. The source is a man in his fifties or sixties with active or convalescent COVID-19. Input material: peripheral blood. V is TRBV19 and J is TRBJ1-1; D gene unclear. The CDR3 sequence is CASSIGQVNTEAFF. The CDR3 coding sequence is TGTGCCAGTAGTATAGGGCAGGTGAACACTGAAGCTTTCTTT. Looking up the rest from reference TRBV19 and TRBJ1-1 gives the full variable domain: DGGITQSPKYLFRKEGQNVTLSCEQNLNHDAMYWYRQDPGQGLRLIYYSQIVNDFQKGDIAEGYSVSREKKESFPLTVTSAQKNPTAFYLCASSIGQVNTEAFFGQGTRLTVV.